These 7 T cell receptor beta chains came from one sample sequenced in a study of blood T cell repertoires in COVID-19. Measured with immunoSEQ multiplex PCR; TCRdb has only the in-frame clones, and not every one. The repertoire holds 40,000 or so clones, with approximately 85% as singletons. The source material was peripheral blood. The receptors were gathered from a human donor in a cohort sampled during active COVID-19.

CDR3 sequence reads: CAWRPSQGIGYTF. The CDR3 DNA is TGTGCCTGGCGCCCCTCACAGGGGATAGGCTACACCTTC. The chain uses TRBV30 and TRBJ1-2; TRBD1 agrees at 7 bases. Germline V gene data show CDR1 as GTSNPN and CDR2 as SVGIG (reference sequence). CDR3 length equals 13 residues. Germline trimming cut 5 bases from V and 8 bases from J; bases unmatched to any gene: 11.

The chain links TRBV10-3 to TRBJ1-1; 8 nucleotides align to TRBD1. V lost 2 bases, J lost 1 base, and 3 bases stayed unmatched. CDR1 is ENHRY and CDR2 is SYGVKD in the germline V gene. The CDR3 has 15 amino acids. DNA for the CDR3: TGTGCCATCAGTGAGCGGACAGGGAAGAACACTGAAGCTTTCTTT. Residues: CAISERTGKNTEAFF.

The chain has TRBV14 and TRBJ2-5; D gene unclear. CDR1 SGHDN and CDR2 FVKESK come from the germline V gene. V was pared by 4 bases and J by 4 bases, with 7 bases between. The CDR3 runs to 12 residues. This chain's CDR3 is CASSLLGETQYF. The CDR3 coding sequence is TGTGCCAGCAGCCTGCTCGGAGAGACCCAGTACTTC.

The rearrangement uses TRBV9 and TRBJ2-7, with 10 bases fitting TRBD1. Germline V lookup: CDR1 SGDLS, CDR2 YYNGEE. Losses at the gene ends were 3 bases for V and 3 bases for J; bases not matched to a gene: 3. This CDR3 has 14 residues. The CDR3 sequence is CASSATGGSYEQYF. CDR3 nucleotide sequence: TGTGCCAGCAGCGCGACAGGGGGCAGCTACGAGCAGTACTTC.

CDR3 in DNA: TGTGCCTGGAGTGGTCTCGGACACCCCGAAGCTTTCTTT. Translation: CAWSGLGHPEAFF. The chain employs TRBV30 and TRBJ1-1, with TRBD1 as a possible D gene (5 bases). The V gene's germline CDR1 is GTSNPN and CDR2 SVGIG (reference sequence). Trimming pared 1 base from V and 8 bases from J, leaving 14 bases between. CDR3 size: 13 residues.

The chain couples TRBV10-3 to TRBJ1-3, with 8 bases matching TRBD1. Germline values: CDR1 ENHRY, CDR2 SYGVKD. J lost 2 bases, V lost 3 bases, and 3 bases had no gene match. CDR3 length: 15 residues. The chain's CDR3 is CAISDRDRTGNTIYF. CDR3 DNA sequence: TGTGCCATCAGTGACCGGGACAGGACTGGAAACACCATATATTTT.

The chain uses TRBV27 and TRBJ1-5; TRBD1 agrees at 8 bases. The CDR3 is made up of 16 amino acids. Per the germline V gene, CDR1 is MNHEY and CDR2 is SMNVEV (reference sequence). V was clipped by 5 bases and J by 5 bases; unmatched bases: 11. The CDR3 nucleotides read TGTGCCAGCAGTCCTCGACAGGGGAAGATGGATCAGCCCCAGCATTTT. Its protein is CASSPRQGKMDQPQHF.